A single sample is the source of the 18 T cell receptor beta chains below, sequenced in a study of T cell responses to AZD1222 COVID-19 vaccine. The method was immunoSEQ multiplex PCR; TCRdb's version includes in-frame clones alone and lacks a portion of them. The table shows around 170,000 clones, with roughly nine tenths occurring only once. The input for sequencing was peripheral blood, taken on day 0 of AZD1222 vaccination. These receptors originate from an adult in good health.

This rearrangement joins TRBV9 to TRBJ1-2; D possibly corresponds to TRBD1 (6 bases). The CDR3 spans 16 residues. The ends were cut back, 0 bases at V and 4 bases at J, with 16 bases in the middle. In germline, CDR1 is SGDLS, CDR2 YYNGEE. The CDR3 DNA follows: TGTGCCAGCAGCGTAGACCCAGGGGCAGAGAGCTATGGCTACACCTTC. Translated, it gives CASSVDPGAESYGYTF.

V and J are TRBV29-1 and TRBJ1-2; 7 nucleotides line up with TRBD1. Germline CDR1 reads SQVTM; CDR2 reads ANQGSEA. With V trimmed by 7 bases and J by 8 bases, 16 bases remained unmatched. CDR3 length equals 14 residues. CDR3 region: CSATTGRVLEGYTF. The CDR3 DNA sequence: TGCAGCGCGACGACAGGGCGGGTCTTGGAGGGCTACACCTTC.

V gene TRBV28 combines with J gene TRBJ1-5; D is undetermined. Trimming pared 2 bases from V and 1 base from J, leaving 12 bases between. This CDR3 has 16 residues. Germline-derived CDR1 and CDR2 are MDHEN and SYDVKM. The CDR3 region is CASSLRPGKSNQPQHF. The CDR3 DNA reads TGTGCCAGCAGTTTAAGGCCAGGCAAGAGCAATCAGCCCCAGCATTTT.

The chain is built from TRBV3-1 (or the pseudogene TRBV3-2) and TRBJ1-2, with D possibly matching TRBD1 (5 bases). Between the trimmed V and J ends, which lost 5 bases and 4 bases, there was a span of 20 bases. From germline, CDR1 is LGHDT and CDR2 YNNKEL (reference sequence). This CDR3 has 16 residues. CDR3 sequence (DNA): TGTGCCAGCAGCGCCTACTCGCGACAGCCCACCTATGGCTACACCTTC. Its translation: CASSAYSRQPTYGYTF.

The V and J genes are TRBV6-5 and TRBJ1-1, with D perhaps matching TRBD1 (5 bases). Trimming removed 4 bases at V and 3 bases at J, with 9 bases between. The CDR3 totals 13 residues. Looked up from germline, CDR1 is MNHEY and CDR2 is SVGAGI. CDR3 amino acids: CASSSDSHTEAFF. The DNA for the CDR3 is TGTGCCAGCAGTTCCGACAGCCACACTGAAGCTTTCTTT.

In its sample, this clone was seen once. DNA for the CDR3: TGTGCCAGCAGCCGGGCGGCAGGGGGGGCTTTCTTT. Residues: CASSRAAGGAFF. The chain uses TRBV7-9 and TRBJ1-1; 7 bases agree with TRBD1. The CDR3 extends over 12 amino acids. Germline trimming cut 5 bases from V and 11 bases from J; bases unmatched to any gene: 8. Germline loops: CDR1 SEHNR, CDR2 FQNEAQ (reference sequence).

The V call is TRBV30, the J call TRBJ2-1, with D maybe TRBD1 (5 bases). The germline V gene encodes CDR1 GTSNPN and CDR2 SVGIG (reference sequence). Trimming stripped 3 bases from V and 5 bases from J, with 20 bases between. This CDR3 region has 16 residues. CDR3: CAWRSLAGKWDNEQFF. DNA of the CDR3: TGTGCCTGGAGGTCCTTAGCAGGGAAATGGGACAATGAGCAGTTCTTC.

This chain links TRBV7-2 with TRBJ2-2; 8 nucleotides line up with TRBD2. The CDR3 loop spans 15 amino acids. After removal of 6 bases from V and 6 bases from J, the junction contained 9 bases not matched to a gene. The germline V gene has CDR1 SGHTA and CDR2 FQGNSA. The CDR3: CASSPPGGAAGELFF. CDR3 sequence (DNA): TGTGCCAGCAGTCCCCCCGGGGGGGCGGCCGGGGAGCTGTTTTTT.

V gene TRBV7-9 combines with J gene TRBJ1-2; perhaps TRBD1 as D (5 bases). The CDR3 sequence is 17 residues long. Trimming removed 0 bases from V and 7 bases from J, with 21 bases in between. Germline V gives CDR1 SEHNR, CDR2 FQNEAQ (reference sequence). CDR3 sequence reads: CASSLALRAGSDPGYTF. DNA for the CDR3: TGTGCCAGCAGCTTAGCACTTAGGGCAGGGAGTGATCCTGGCTACACCTTC.

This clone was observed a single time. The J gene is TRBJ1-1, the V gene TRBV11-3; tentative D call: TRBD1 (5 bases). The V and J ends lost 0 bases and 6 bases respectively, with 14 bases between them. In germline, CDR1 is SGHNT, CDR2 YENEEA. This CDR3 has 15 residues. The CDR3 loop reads CASSLDQGSSPEAFF. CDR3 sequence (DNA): TGTGCCAGCAGCTTAGATCAGGGTTCTAGCCCTGAAGCTTTCTTT.

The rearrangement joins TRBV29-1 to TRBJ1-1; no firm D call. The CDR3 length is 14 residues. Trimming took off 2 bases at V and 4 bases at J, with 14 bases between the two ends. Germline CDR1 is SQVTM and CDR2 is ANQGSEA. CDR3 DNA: TGCAGCGTTGAATTTAGCGGGAGGATCACTGAAGCTTTCTTT. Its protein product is CSVEFSGRITEAFF.

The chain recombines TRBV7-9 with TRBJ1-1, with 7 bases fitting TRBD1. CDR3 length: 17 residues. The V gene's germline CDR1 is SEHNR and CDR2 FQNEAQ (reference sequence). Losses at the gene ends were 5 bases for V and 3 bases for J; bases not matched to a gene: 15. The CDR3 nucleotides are TGTGCCAGCAGCCACCTAGCGGACAGGTCGCAGGACACTGAAGCTTTCTTT. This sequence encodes CASSHLADRSQDTEAFF.

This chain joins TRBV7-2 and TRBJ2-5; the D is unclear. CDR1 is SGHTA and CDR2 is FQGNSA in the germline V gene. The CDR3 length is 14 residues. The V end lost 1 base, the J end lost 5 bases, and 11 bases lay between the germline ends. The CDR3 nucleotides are TGTGCCAGCAGCTTAGTTCCGGGCCCCGAGACCCAGTACTTC. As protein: CASSLVPGPETQYF.

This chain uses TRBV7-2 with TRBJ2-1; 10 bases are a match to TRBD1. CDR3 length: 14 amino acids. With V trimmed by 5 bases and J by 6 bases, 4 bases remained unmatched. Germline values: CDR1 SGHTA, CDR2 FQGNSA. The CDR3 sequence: CASSARTGGNEQFF. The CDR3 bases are TGTGCCAGCAGCGCAAGGACAGGGGGCAATGAGCAGTTCTTC.

This chain's CDR3 is CAWSVLGQGGEKLFF. The CDR3 DNA reads TGTGCCTGGAGTGTACTGGGACAGGGAGGAGAAAAACTGTTTTTT. The rearrangement uses TRBV30 and TRBJ1-4; 9 positions agree with TRBD1. The CDR3 runs 15 residues. Trimming cost V 0 bases and J 8 bases; bases outside gene matches: 7. CDR1 and CDR2 from the germline V gene are GTSNPN and SVGIG (reference sequence).

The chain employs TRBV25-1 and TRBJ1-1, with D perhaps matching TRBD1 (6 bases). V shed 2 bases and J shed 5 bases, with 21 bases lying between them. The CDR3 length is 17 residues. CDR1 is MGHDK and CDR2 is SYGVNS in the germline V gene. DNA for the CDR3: TGTGCCAGCAGTGAAGGCCGGCATAGGGGGTACCTGACTGAAGCTTTCTTT. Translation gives CASSEGRHRGYLTEAFF.

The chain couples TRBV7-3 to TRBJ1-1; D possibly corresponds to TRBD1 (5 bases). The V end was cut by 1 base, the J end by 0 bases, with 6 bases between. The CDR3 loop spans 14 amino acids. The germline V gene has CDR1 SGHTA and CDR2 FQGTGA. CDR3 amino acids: CASSLMGLNTEAFF. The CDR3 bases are TGTGCCAGCAGCTTAATGGGACTGAACACTGAAGCTTTCTTT. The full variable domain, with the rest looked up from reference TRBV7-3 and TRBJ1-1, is GAGVSQTPSNKVTEKGKYVELRCDPISGHTALYWYRQSLGQGPEFLIYFQGTGAADDSGLPNDRFFAVRPEGSVSTLKIQRTERGDSAVYLCASSLMGLNTEAFFGQGTRLTVV.

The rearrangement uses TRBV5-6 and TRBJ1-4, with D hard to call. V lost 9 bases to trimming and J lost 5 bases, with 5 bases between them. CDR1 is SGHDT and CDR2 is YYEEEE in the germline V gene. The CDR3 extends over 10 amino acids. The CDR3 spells CATPNEKLFF. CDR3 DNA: TGTGCCACCCCGAATGAAAAACTGTTTTTT. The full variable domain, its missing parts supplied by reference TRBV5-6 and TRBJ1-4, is DAGVTQSPTHLIKTRGQQVTLRCSPKSGHDTVSWYQQALGQGPQFIFQYYEEEERQRGNFPDRFSGHQFPNYSSELNVNALLLGDSALYLCATPNEKLFFGSGTQLSVL.